The 25 T cell receptor beta chains below were found in one sample sequenced in a study of shared clonotypes between healthy human individuals. Here immunoSEQ multiplex PCR was the method, and the copy in TCRdb shows in-frame clones only, minus some. The repertoire holds approximately 940,000 clones, approximately 76% seen once, with roughly 1.5% in the top ten. The sample taken for sequencing was memory CD4+ T cells sorted from blood. Subset of the sample: CD45RA-negative fraction. The receptors stem from a man aged 18 to 29 in good health.

The rearrangement links TRBV30 to TRBJ1-2, with D possibly matching TRBD1 (5 bases). The CDR3 is made up of 13 amino acids. Germline CDR1 reads GTSNPN; CDR2 reads SVGIG (reference sequence). The V and J ends lost 2 bases and 4 bases respectively, with 11 bases between them. The CDR3 DNA is TGTGCCTGGAGTACCGGGACCGCCTATGGCTACACCTTC. Its protein product is CAWSTGTAYGYTF. The full variable domain, with the rest looked up from reference TRBV30 and TRBJ1-2, is SQTIHQWPATLVQPVGSPLSLECTVEGTSNPNLYWYRQAAGRGLQLLFYSVGIGQISSEVPQNLSASRPQDRQFILSSKKLLLSDSGFYLCAWSTGTAYGYTFGSGTRLTVV.

This chain joins TRBV7-3 and TRBJ2-2; 7 bases map to TRBD1. The CDR3 loop spans 14 amino acids. CDR1 is SGHTA and CDR2 is FQGTGA in the germline V gene. Unmatched junction bases numbered 2, after V lost 3 bases and J lost 4 bases. The CDR3 spells CASSFGQATGELFF. The CDR3 DNA sequence: TGTGCCAGCAGCTTCGGACAGGCCACCGGGGAGCTGTTTTTT.

The chain has TRBV19 and TRBJ1-6; possible D gene TRBD1, 6 bases. Trimming pared 5 bases from V and 7 bases from J, leaving 18 bases between. The CDR3 loop spans 16 amino acids. Germline V lookup: CDR1 LNHDA, CDR2 SQIVND (reference sequence). In nucleotides, the CDR3 is TGTGCCAGTAGTCTGTCTGGGACACAAGGGAATTCACCCCTCCACTTT. This sequence encodes CASSLSGTQGNSPLHF.

J is TRBJ2-2 and V is TRBV9; 10 bases agree with TRBD2. Per germline, CDR1 SGDLS and CDR2 YYNGEE. The CDR3 is 19 amino acids. V lost 0 bases to trimming and J lost 6 bases; unmatched junction nucleotides: 14. The CDR3 DNA is TGTGCCAGCAGCGTAGGTCTAGCGGGGGCCCTGAAAAGCGCCGGGGAGCTGTTTTTT. Encoded protein: CASSVGLAGALKSAGELFF.

This clone was seen once. This chain joins TRBV10-2 and TRBJ1-5; possibly TRBD1 for D (5 bases). In germline, CDR1 is WSHSY, CDR2 SAAADI. V was shortened by 3 bases and J by 5 bases, with 8 bases between the two germline ends. The CDR3 covers 13 residues. The CDR3 here is CASSDRADQPQHF. CDR3 in DNA: TGCGCCAGCAGTGACAGGGCCGATCAGCCCCAGCATTTT.

The genes are TRBV9 and TRBJ2-7, with 9 positions matching TRBD2. J lost 6 bases, V lost 0 bases, and 10 bases had no gene match. The germline CDR1 and CDR2 sequences are SGDLS and YYNGEE. The CDR3 extends over 16 amino acids. The CDR3 DNA reads as TGTGCCAGCAGCGTAGATATGGCGGGAGGGTCTGGCGAGCAGTACTTC. It translates to CASSVDMAGGSGEQYF.

J is TRBJ2-3 and V is TRBV9; the D gene is possibly TRBD1 (6 bases). Germline CDR1 and CDR2: SGDLS and YYNGEE. The CDR3 has 15 residues. Trimming removed 4 bases at V and 0 bases at J, with 12 bases between. The CDR3 nucleotides are TGTGCCAGCAGCCTCCAGGGGCCCAGCACAGATACGCAGTATTTT. This translates into CASSLQGPSTDTQYF.

This clone was seen once. The CDR3 region is CASSWRGPVDSPLHF. The CDR3 DNA reads TGTGCCAGCAGCTGGAGGGGTCCCGTTGATTCACCCCTCCACTTT. This chain joins TRBV11-2 and TRBJ1-6; a weak D match, TRBD1 (5 bases). V lost 4 bases and J lost 8, with 15 bases in between. CDR1 and CDR2 from the germline V gene are SGHAT and FQNNGV. This CDR3 region has 15 residues. Full variable domain (missing parts from reference TRBV11-2 and TRBJ1-6): EAGVAQSPRYKIIEKRQSVAFWCNPISGHATLYWYQQILGQGPKLLIQFQNNGVVDDSQLPKDRFSAERLKGVDSTLKIQPAKLEDSAVYLCASSWRGPVDSPLHFGNGTRLTVT.

Worth noting for this clone: The sample contains more than one DNA sequence encoding this CDR3. The genes are TRBV5-1 and TRBJ1-2; D gene uncertain. Trimming cost V 4 bases and J 2 bases, with 9 bases left between them. Germline CDR1 is SGHRS and CDR2 is YFSETQ. CDR3 size: 13 residues. CDR3 sequence: CASSRAENYGYTF. CDR3 in DNA: TGCGCCAGCAGCCGGGCAGAGAACTATGGCTACACCTTC.

The V and J genes are TRBV2 and TRBJ2-1; no clear D. The length of the CDR3 is 13 residues. CDR1 SNHLY and CDR2 FYNNEI come from the germline V gene. V was trimmed by 4 bases and J by 6 bases, leaving 10 bases between them. The CDR3 is CASSGSMANEQFF. CDR3 DNA: TGTGCCAGCAGTGGGTCTATGGCCAATGAGCAGTTCTTC.

This chain uses TRBV4-3 with TRBJ2-3; D gene uncertain. The CDR3 spans 13 residues. CDR1 and CDR2 from the germline V gene are LGHNA and YSLEER. V was pared by 0 bases and J by 6 bases, with 7 bases between. CDR3 bases: TGCGCCAGCAGCCAAGAGCCGGCTGATACGCAGTATTTT. Its protein product is CASSQEPADTQYF.

The chain recombines TRBV11-2 with TRBJ2-7, with TRBD1 matching 8 bases. Germline CDR1 is SGHAT and CDR2 is FQNNGV. The length of the CDR3 is 14 residues. The V segment lost 4 bases and the J segment 3 bases; nucleotides outside the gene matches: 5. In DNA form, the CDR3 reads TGTGCCAGCAGCTCGACAGGGGTCCGCTACGAGCAGTACTTC. Residues: CASSSTGVRYEQYF.

The chain is built from TRBV19 and TRBJ2-3; D may be TRBD1 or TRBD2 (6 bases each). The V gene lost 6 bases and the J gene lost 4 bases, with 8 bases spanning the gap. The CDR3 has 12 amino acids. Germline V gene sequence: CDR1 LNHDA, CDR2 SQIVND (reference sequence). The DNA of the CDR3 is TGTGCCAGTAGGGAGGGGGCAGATACGCAGTATTTT. Encoded protein: CASREGADTQYF.

This clone was seen once. This rearrangement joins TRBV2 to TRBJ2-1; D unresolved. The CDR3 contains 14 residues. CDR1 is SNHLY and CDR2 is FYNNEI in the germline V gene. V shed 10 bases and J shed 4 bases, with 17 bases lying between them. Here the CDR3 reads CATGASVGYNEQFF. CDR3 nucleotide sequence: TGTGCCACCGGAGCCTCGGTGGGATACAATGAGCAGTTCTTC.

The chain recombines TRBV7-9 with TRBJ2-3; D is ambiguous. Germline loops: CDR1 SEHNR, CDR2 FQNEAQ (reference sequence). The V end lost 2 bases, the J end lost 8 bases, and 8 bases lay between the germline ends. The CDR3 has 12 residues. The DNA for the CDR3 is TGTGCCAGCAGCTTAACGTTTGGTACGCAGTATTTT. It yields the protein CASSLTFGTQYF.

V and J are TRBV19 and TRBJ2-1; D unclear. Germline V CDR1 and CDR2: LNHDA, SQIVND (reference sequence). The CDR3 contains 14 residues. Trimming pared 3 bases from V and 4 bases from J, leaving 10 bases between. CDR3 sequence: CASSIPLDYNEQFF. As DNA, the CDR3 is TGTGCCAGTAGTATTCCCTTGGATTACAATGAGCAGTTCTTC.

CDR3 DNA sequence: TGTGCCAGCAGCTTGGGACTAGCGGGGGGCCAGGGTCAAGAGACCCAGTACTTC. Translation gives CASSLGLAGGQGQETQYF. The V gene is TRBV9, the J gene TRBJ2-5; 15 nucleotides match TRBD2. The CDR3 runs to 18 residues. With V trimmed by 4 bases and J by 2 bases, 9 bases remained unmatched. Germline V CDR1 and CDR2: SGDLS, YYNGEE.

The V gene is TRBV20-1, the J gene TRBJ2-1; D uncertain. This CDR3 spans 11 amino acids. V gave up 3 bases and J gave up 8 bases, with 8 bases separating them. The germline V gene has CDR1 DFQATT and CDR2 SNEGSKA (reference sequence). The CDR3 loop is CSARVLDEQFF. CDR3 in DNA: TGCAGTGCTAGGGTGTTAGATGAGCAGTTCTTC.

V gene TRBV30 combines with J gene TRBJ2-5; 15 bases map to TRBD2. There are 16 residues in the CDR3. Trimming took 2 bases from V and 6 from J; bases not matched to a gene: 7. In germline, CDR1 is GTSNPN, CDR2 SVGIG (reference sequence). CDR3 in DNA: TGTGCCTGGAGTCTTACCGGGACTAGCGGGGGGAAGACCCAGTACTTC. This gives the protein CAWSLTGTSGGKTQYF.

This clone was recorded only once. The V call is TRBV7-9, the J call TRBJ1-4; no reliable D call. The ends were cut back, 5 bases at V and 0 bases at J, with 7 bases in the middle. Looked up from germline, CDR1 is SEHNR and CDR2 is FQNEAQ (reference sequence). The CDR3 is 14 residues long. CDR3 region: CASSTTSTNEKLFF. CDR3 bases: TGTGCCAGCAGCACGACATCAACTAATGAAAAACTGTTTTTT.

V is TRBV4-1 and J is TRBJ2-3; no definite D call. Germline V CDR1 and CDR2: MGHRA, YSYEKL. The CDR3 consists of 14 residues. Trimming left V 0 bases short and J 14 bases short, with 18 bases between. CDR3 region: CASSQEGLFERRYF. As DNA, the CDR3 is TGCGCCAGCAGCCAAGAAGGTTTATTTGAGCGCCGGTATTTT.

This clone was detected only a few times. The chain uses TRBV5-4 and TRBJ2-5; D might be TRBD1 (5 bases). The germline gives CDR1 SGHNT, CDR2 YYREEE (reference sequence). V dropped 1 base and J dropped 4 bases, with 14 bases sitting between them. The CDR3 contains 15 residues. CDR3 nucleotide sequence: TGTGCCAGCAGCTTGACAGGAAACTTTTTAGAGACCCAGTACTTC. The encoded protein is CASSLTGNFLETQYF.

Written as DNA, the CDR3 is TGTGCCAGCAGCTTGGTCGGGACAGATGATACGCAGTATTTT. This translates into CASSLVGTDDTQYF. The chain carries TRBV5-4 and TRBJ2-3, with 7 bases matching TRBD1. The V and J ends lost 0 bases and 6 bases, in that order; junction bases with no gene match: 4. This CDR3 is built from 14 residues. Germline V CDR1 and CDR2: SGHNT, YYREEE (reference sequence).

This clone was counted between two and nine times. The chain uses TRBV5-1 and TRBJ1-1; D is ambiguous. This CDR3 is built from 14 residues. Deletions cut 3 bases from V and 2 bases from J, with 11 bases between. The germline CDR1 and CDR2 sequences are SGHRS and YFSETQ. CDR3 sequence (DNA): TGCGCCAGCAGCTCTCGGACCATCAACACTGAAGCTTTCTTT. It specifies CASSSRTINTEAFF.

The sample holds one count of this clone. This chain uses TRBV2 with TRBJ1-3; D gene ambiguous. The CDR3 has 15 residues. CDR1 SNHLY and CDR2 FYNNEI come from the germline V gene. Between the trimmed V and J ends, which lost 6 bases and 2 bases, there was a span of 14 bases. The CDR3 region has the DNA TGTGCCAGCAGCGGACTCGACACAGCTGGAAACACCATATATTTT. Protein product: CASSGLDTAGNTIYF. Using reference TRBV2 and TRBJ1-3 for the parts outside the CDR3, the full variable domain is EPEVTQTPSHQVTQMGQEVILRCVPISNHLYFYWYRQILGQKVEFLVSFYNNEISEKSEIFDDQFSVERPDGSNFTLKIRSTKLEDSAMYFCASSGLDTAGNTIYFGEGSWLTVV.